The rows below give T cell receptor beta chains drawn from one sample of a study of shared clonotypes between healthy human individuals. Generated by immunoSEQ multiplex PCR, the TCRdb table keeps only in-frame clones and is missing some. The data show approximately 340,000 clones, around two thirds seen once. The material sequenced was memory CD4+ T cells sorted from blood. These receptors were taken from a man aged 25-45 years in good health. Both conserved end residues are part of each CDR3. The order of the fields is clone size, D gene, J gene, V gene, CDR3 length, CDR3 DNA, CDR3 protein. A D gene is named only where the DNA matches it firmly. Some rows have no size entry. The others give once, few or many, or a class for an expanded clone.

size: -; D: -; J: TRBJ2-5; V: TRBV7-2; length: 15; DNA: TGTGCCAGCAGCCTAGGAGGGGGCGGAAAAGAGACCCAGTACTTC; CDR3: CASSLGGGGKETQYF
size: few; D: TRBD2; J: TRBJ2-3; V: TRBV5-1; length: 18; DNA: TGCGCCAGCAGCTTGGCGGGCCCCCAGCGGGACTCGACAGATACGCAGTATTTT; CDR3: CASSLAGPQRDSTDTQYF
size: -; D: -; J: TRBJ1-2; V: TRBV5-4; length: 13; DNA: TGTGCCAGCAGAAACCTGAGGGATGTCCCCTACACCTTC; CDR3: CASRNLRDVPYTF
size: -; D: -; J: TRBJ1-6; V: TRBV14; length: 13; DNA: TGTGCCAGCAGCCAAGTTTTTGATTCACCCCTCCACTTT; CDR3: CASSQVFDSPLHF
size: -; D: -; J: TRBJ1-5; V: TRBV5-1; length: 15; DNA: TGCGCCAGCAGCCCAACCGGGGCGCCAAATCAGCCCCAGCATTTT; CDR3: CASSPTGAPNQPQHF
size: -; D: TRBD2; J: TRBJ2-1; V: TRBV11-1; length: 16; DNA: TGTGCCAGCAGCTTCGGACAGCGGGAGGGCCGAAATGAGCAGTTCTTC; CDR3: CASSFGQREGRNEQFF
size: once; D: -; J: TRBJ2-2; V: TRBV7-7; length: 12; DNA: TGTGTTTCCGGGAAGGGCACCGGGGAGCTGTTTTTT; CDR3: CVSGKGTGELFF
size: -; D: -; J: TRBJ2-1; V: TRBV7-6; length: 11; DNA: TGTGCCAGCAGCCAGGGACCCCAGCTGTTCTTC; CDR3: CASSQGPQLFF
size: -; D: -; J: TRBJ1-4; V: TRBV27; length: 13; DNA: TGTGCCAGCATGGGCCGGACTAATGAAAAACTGTTTTTT; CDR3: CASMGRTNEKLFF
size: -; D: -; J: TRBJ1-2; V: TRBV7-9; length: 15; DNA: TGTGCCAGCAGCCTAGCCTCGATTGGAGACCATGGCTGCACCTTC; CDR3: CASSLASIGDHGCTF
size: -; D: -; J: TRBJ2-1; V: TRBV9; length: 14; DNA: TGTGCCAGCAGCACCCGGACTGGGAACAATGAGCAGTTCTTC; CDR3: CASSTRTGNNEQFF
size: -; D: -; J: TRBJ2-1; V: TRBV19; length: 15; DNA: TGTGCCAGTAGTATCAGGGGGGGGTTCAACAATGAGCAGTTCTTC; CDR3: CASSIRGGFNNEQFF
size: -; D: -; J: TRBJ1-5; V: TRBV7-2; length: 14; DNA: TGTGCCAGCAGCGACCGCCGGGGAAATCAGCCCCAGCATTTT; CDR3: CASSDRRGNQPQHF
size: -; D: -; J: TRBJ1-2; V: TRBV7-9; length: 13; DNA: TGTGCCAGCAGGTGGCAGCCTCTAGATGGCTACACCTTC; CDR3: CASRWQPLDGYTF
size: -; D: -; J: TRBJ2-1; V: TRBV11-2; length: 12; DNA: TGTGCCAGCAGCCTAACGAGGAATGAGCAGTTCTTC; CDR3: CASSLTRNEQFF
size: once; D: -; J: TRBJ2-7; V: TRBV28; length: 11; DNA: TGTGCCAGCGACGCGGGGTACGAGCAGTACTTC; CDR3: CASDAGYEQYF
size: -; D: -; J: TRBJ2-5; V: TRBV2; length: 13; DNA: TGTGCCAGCAGGGCAGACATAGCGGAGACCCAGTACTTC; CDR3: CASRADIAETQYF
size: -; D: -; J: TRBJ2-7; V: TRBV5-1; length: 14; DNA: TGCGCCAGCAGCCAGGGACGGACCACCTACGAGCAGTACTTC; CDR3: CASSQGRTTYEQYF
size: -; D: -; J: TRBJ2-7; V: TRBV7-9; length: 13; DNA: TGTGCCAGCAGCTTGAGCGGTTCCTACGAGCAGTACTTC; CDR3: CASSLSGSYEQYF
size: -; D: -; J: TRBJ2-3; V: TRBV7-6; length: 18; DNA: TGTGCCAGCAGCCCCACCACGTTTGAGGGGACTAGCACAGATACGCAGTATTTT; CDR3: CASSPTTFEGTSTDTQYF
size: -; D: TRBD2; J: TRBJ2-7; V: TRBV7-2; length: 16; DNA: TGTGCCAGCAGTCGGGACTGGACTAGCGGACACTACGAGCAGTACTTC; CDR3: CASSRDWTSGHYEQYF
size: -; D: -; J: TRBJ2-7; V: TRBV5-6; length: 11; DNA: TGTGCCAGCAGCCGTGAATTAGAGCAGTACTTC; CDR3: CASSRELEQYF
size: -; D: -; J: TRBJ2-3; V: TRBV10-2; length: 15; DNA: TGCGCCAGCAGAGGGGCCTCTTACTACACAGATACGCAGTATTTT; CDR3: CASRGASYYTDTQYF
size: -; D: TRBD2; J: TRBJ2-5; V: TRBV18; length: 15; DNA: TGTGCCAGCTCACGCGGGGGGCCTGCCCAAGAGACCCAGTACTTC; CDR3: CASSRGGPAQETQYF
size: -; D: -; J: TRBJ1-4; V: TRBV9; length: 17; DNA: TGTGCCAGCAGCGTAGGGAATTGGGATCTGGTAGATGAAAAACTGTTTTTT; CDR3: CASSVGNWDLVDEKLFF
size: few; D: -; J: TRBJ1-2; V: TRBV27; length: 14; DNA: TGTGCCAGCAGACAGACAGGCCCCATCTATGGCTACACCTTC; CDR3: CASRQTGPIYGYTF
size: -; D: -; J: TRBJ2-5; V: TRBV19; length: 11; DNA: TGTGCCAGTAGTAGGGAGGAGACCCAGTACTTC; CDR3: CASSREETQYF
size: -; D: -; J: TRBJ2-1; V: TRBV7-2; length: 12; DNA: TGTGCCAGCAGGATTAACCTTAATGAGCAGTTCTTC; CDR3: CASRINLNEQFF
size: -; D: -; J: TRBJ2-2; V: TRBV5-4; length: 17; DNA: TGTGCCAGCAGCTTAGGTTCCATTTCAATGAACACCGGGGAGCTGTTTTTT; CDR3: CASSLGSISMNTGELFF
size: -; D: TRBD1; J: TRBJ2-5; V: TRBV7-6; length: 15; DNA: TGTGCCAGCAGCCAGCAGACAGGGGGTTTCGAGACCCAGTACTTC; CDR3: CASSQQTGGFETQYF
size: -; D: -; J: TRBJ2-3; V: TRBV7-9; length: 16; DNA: TGTGCCAGCAGCGCCCAGGGGACACTCAGCACAGATACGCAGTATTTT; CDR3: CASSAQGTLSTDTQYF
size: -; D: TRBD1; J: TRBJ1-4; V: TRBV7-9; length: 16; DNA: TGTGCCAGCAGCTGGGACAGGTCCTCAACTAATGAAAAACTGTTTTTT; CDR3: CASSWDRSSTNEKLFF
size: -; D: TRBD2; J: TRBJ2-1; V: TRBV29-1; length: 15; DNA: TGCAGCGCCATCCATACTAGCGGGAGCACGAATGAGCAGTTCTTC; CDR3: CSAIHTSGSTNEQFF
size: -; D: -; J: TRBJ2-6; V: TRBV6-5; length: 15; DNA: TGTGCCAGCCAAGTCGAACGTCTTCTGGGAAACGTCCTGACTTTC; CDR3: CASQVERLLGNVLTF
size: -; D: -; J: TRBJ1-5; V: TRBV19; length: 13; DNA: TGTGCCAGTAGTCGGGGGAAGTATCAGCCCCAGCATTTT; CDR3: CASSRGKYQPQHF
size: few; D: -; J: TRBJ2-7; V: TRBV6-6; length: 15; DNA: TGTGCCAGCAGTAGAAAGGGCGGACAGATTTACGAGCAGTACTTC; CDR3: CASSRKGGQIYEQYF
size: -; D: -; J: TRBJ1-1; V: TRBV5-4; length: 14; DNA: TGTGCCATCGACATTGGGCAGGTGGACACTGAAGCTTTCTTT; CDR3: CAIDIGQVDTEAFF
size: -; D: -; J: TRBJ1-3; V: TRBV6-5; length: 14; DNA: TGTGCCAGCAGTTTCGGCGGGGGCGGAAACACCATATATTTT; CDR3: CASSFGGGGNTIYF
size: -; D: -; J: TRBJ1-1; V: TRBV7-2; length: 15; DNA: TGTGCCAGCAGCTTAGGCCACGCCGGAGGCGCTGAAGCTTTCTTT; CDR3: CASSLGHAGGAEAFF
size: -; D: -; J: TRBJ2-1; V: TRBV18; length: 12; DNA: TGTGCCAGCTCACCTGAACAGGGTTCCCCGTTCTTC; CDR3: CASSPEQGSPFF
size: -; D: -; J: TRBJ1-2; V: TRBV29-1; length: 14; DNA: TGCAGCGCCCAACCCAGGGGAGGGGGCTATGGCTACACCTTC; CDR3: CSAQPRGGGYGYTF
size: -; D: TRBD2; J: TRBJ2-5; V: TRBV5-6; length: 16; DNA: TGTGCCAGCAGCCCCGGACTAGCGGTACCCCAAGAGACCCAGTACTTC; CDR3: CASSPGLAVPQETQYF
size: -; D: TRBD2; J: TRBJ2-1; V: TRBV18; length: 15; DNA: TGTGCCAGCTCACCCGTGAGCGGGAGTAGGAATGAGCAGTTCTTC; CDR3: CASSPVSGSRNEQFF